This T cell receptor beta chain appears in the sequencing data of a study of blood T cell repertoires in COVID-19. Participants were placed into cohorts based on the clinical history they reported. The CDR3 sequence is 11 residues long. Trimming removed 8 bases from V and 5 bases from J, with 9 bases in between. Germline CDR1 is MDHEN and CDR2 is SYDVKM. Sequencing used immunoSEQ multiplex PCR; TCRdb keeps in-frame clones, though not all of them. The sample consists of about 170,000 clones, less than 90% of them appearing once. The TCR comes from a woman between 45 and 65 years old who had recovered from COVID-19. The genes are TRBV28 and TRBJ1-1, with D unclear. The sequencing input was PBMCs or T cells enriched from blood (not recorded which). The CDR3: CASRLGTEAFF. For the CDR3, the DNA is TGTGCCAGCCGACTGGGTACTGAAGCTTTCTTT.